A selection of T cell receptor beta chains follows, all from one sample in a study of cytomegalovirus exposure and HLA in healthy donors. The repertoire was sequenced with immunoSEQ multiplex PCR; TCRdb's copy has only in-frame clones and lacks some. The repertoire holds roughly 62,000 clones, approximately 80% seen once, with approximately 3.3% in the top ten. Sequencing was done on a sample of PBMCs. These receptors came from a woman in her thirties or forties in good health and CMV-seropositive. The CDR3 runs from the conserved cysteine through the conserved F or W. D genes are given only for firm matches.

TRBV9	-	TRBJ1-2	TGTGCCAGCAGCCTAGGACCCAGGGACTATGGCTACACCTTC	CASSLGPRDYGYTF
TRBV19	-	TRBJ2-7	TGTGCCAGTAGTATGGGGCAGTACTACGAGCAGTACTTC	CASSMGQYYEQYF
TRBV4-1	-	TRBJ1-2	TGCGCCAGCAGCCTAATGGGGGGGCTTGATGGCTACACCTTC	CASSLMGGLDGYTF
TRBV5-1	TRBD2	TRBJ2-3	TGCGCCAGCAGCACCGGACTAGCGGGGAGCACAGATACGCAGTATTTT	CASSTGLAGSTDTQYF
TRBV28	-	TRBJ1-5	TGTGCCAGCATCTGGGGGGGGAATCAGCCCCAGCATTTT	CASIWGGNQPQHF
TRBV19	TRBD2	TRBJ2-1	TGTGCCAGTAGTATGGGCGGGGGAGCCCGGCGGAACTACAATGAGCAGTTCTTC	CASSMGGGARRNYNEQFF
TRBV5-4	-	TRBJ1-4	TGTGCCAGCACCCGGGGTAGCGGGGGAGCGAATGAAAAACTGTTTTTT	CASTRGSGGANEKLFF
TRBV11-2	TRBD2	TRBJ2-3	TGTGCCAGCAGCTGGAATAGCGGGGCGTTCAAAGATACGCAGTATTTT	CASSWNSGAFKDTQYF
TRBV2	-	TRBJ1-3	TGTGCCAGCAGGACAATAGGACAATCGGGAAACACCATATATTTT	CASRTIGQSGNTIYF
TRBV5-6	-	TRBJ2-5	TGTGCCAGCAGCCTCTCCCAGACCCAGTACTTC	CASSLSQTQYF
TRBV4-3	TRBD1	TRBJ2-5	TGCGCCAGCAGCCGGGAAAGGGGGCTCGGGGAGACCCAGTACTTC	CASSRERGLGETQYF
TRBV7-2	TRBD2	TRBJ2-1	TGTGCCAGCAGCGGGAGACGGACTAGCGGGGGTGGGGGACACAATGAGCAGTTCTTC	CASSGRRTSGGGGHNEQFF
TRBV4-1	TRBD2	TRBJ2-7	TGCGCCAGCAGCCGGGAACTAGCGACCCTCTACGAGCAGTACTTC	CASSRELATLYEQYF
TRBV21-1	-	TRBJ1-1	TGTGCCAGCAGCTCCTCCGGGACATTGAACACTGAAGCTTTCTTT	CASSSSGTLNTEAFF
TRBV7-2	TRBD2	TRBJ2-7	TGTGCCAGCAGCTTAGAGGTACTAGCGGGGGGGCCCGGCTACGAGCAGTACTTC	CASSLEVLAGGPGYEQYF
TRBV5-1	TRBD1	TRBJ1-2	TGCGCCAGCAGCTGGGACAGGGTGAACTATGGCTACACCTTC	CASSWDRVNYGYTF
TRBV6-5	-	TRBJ1-2	TGTGCCAGCAGTCCCCTATACAGTTATGGCTACACCTTC	CASSPLYSYGYTF
TRBV9	TRBD1	TRBJ2-7	TGTGCCAGCAGCCTAGGACAGGGGAGCTCCTACGAGCAGTACTTC	CASSLGQGSSYEQYF
TRBV5-4	TRBD1	TRBJ2-7	TGTGCCAGCAGCGTAGACAGGGGAGGCTCCTACGAGCAGTACTTC	CASSVDRGGSYEQYF
TRBV19	-	TRBJ2-2	TGTGCCAGTAGGATACAGGGCTCGGACACCGGGGAGCTGTTTTTT	CASRIQGSDTGELFF
TRBV11-1	TRBD1	TRBJ2-6	TGTGCCAGCATCAACGACAGGGCGGGGGCCAACGTCCTGACTTTC	CASINDRAGANVLTF
TRBV12-5	-	TRBJ2-2	TGTGCTAGTGGTTTGACACCCTGGCAGATTAACACCGGGGAGCTGTTTTTT	CASGLTPWQINTGELFF